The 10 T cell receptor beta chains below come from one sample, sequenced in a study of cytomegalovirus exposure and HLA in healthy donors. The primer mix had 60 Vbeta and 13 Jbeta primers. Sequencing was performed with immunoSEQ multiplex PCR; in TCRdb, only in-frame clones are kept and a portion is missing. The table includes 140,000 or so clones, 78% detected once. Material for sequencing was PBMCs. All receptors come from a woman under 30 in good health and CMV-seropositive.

CDR3 sequence (DNA): TGCGCCAGCAGCCAAATTCGTCTGACTAGCGGGGGCCCCTACAATGAGCAGTTCTTC. Protein product: CASSQIRLTSGGPYNEQFF. This sequence joins TRBV4-1 and TRBJ2-1, with 12 bases fitting TRBD2. The CDR3 totals 19 residues. V lost 2 bases, J lost 2 bases, and 10 bases stayed unmatched. Germline CDR1 and CDR2: MGHRA and YSYEKL.

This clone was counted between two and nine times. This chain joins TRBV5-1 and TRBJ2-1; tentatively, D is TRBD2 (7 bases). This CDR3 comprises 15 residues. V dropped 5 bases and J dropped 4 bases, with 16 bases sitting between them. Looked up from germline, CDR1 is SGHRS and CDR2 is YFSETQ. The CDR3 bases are TGCGCCAGCAGTCTACGCGGGGGCGAATACAATGAGCAGTTCTTC. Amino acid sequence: CASSLRGGEYNEQFF. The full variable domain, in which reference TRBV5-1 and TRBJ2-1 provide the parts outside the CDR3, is KAGVTQTPRYLIKTRGQQVTLSCSPISGHRSVSWYQQTPGQGLQFLFEYFSETQRNKGNFPGRFSGRQFSNSRSEMNVSTLELGDSALYLCASSLRGGEYNEQFFGPGTRLTVL.

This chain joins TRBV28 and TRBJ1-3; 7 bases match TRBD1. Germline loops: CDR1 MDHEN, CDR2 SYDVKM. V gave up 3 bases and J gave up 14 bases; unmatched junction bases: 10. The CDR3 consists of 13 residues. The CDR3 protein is CASSFRGNGQVYF. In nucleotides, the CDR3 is TGTGCCAGCAGTTTCAGGGGGAATGGCCAGGTATATTTT.

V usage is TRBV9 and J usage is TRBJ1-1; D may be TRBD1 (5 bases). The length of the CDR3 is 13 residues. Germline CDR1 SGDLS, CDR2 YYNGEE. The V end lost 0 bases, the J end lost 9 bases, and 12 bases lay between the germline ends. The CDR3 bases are TGTGCCAGCAGCGTAGCTGGGGGGTTCCAAGCTTTCTTT. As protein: CASSVAGGFQAFF.

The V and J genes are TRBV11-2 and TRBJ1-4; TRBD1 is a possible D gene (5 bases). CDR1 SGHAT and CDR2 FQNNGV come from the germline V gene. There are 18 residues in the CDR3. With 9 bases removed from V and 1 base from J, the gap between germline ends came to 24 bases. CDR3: CASSSLALAGGTNEKLFF. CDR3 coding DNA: TGTGCCAGTAGCAGCTTAGCCCTGGCCGGGGGAACTAATGAAAAACTGTTTTTT. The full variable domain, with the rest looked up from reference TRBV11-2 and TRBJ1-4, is EAGVAQSPRYKIIEKRQSVAFWCNPISGHATLYWYQQILGQGPKLLIQFQNNGVVDDSQLPKDRFSAERLKGVDSTLKIQPAKLEDSAVYLCASSSLALAGGTNEKLFFGSGTQLSVL.

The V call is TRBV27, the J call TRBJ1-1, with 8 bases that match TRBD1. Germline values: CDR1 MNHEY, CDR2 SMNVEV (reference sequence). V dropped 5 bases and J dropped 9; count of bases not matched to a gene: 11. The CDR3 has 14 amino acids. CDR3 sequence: CASSPPFDRGKAFF. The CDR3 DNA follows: TGTGCCAGCAGTCCCCCCTTTGACAGGGGCAAAGCTTTCTTT.

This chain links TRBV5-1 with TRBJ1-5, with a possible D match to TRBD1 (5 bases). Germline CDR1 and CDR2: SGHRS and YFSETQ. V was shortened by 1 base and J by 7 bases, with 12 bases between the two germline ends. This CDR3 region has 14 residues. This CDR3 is CASSLYAGRQPQHF. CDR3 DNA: TGCGCCAGCAGCTTGTATGCAGGGCGGCAGCCCCAGCATTTT.

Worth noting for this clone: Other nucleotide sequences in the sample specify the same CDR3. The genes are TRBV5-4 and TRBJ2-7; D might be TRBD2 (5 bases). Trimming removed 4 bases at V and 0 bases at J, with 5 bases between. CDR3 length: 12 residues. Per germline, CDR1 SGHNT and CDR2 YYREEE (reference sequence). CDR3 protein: CASSRDSYEQYF. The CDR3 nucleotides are TGTGCCAGCAGCCGGGACTCCTACGAGCAGTACTTC.

For the CDR3, the DNA is TGTGCCTGGAGTCCCCAACAGGTTTCACCCCTCCACTTT. Its protein product is CAWSPQQVSPLHF. The chain recombines TRBV30 with TRBJ1-6, with a tentative D call TRBD1 (5 bases). Germline CDR1 GTSNPN, CDR2 SVGIG (reference sequence). The CDR3 totals 13 residues. Trimming pared 2 bases from V and 9 bases from J, leaving 11 bases between. Complete variable domain (other parts from reference TRBV30 and TRBJ1-6): SQTIHQWPATLVQPVGSPLSLECTVEGTSNPNLYWYRQAAGRGLQLLFYSVGIGQISSEVPQNLSASRPQDRQFILSSKKLLLSDSGFYLCAWSPQQVSPLHFGNGTRLTVT.

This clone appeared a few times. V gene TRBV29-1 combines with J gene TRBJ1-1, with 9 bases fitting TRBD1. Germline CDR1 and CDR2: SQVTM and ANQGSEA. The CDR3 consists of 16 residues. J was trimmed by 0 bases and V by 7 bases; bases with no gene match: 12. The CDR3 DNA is TGCAGCGCCAAGGACAGGGGATGGGGGGTGAACACTGAAGCTTTCTTT. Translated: CSAKDRGWGVNTEAFF.